This T cell receptor (beta chain) appears in the sequencing data of a study of cytomegalovirus exposure and HLA in healthy donors. Study findings and constraints: CMV serostatus was the sole immune exposure information available.

The PCR used 60 Vbeta and 13 Jbeta primers. Assay: immunoSEQ multiplex PCR; the TCRdb copy retains only in-frame clones and omits some. The repertoire has some 150,000 clones, about 77% of them found once; the top ten carry 1.3%. The ends lost 8 bases at V and 4 bases at J; junction bases unmatched: 12. Germline V gene lookup returns CDR1 MNHEY and CDR2 SMNVEV (reference sequence). This CDR3 has 16 residues. Points on this clone: The target antigen is unknown.

What was sequenced was PBMCs. This rearrangement joins TRBV27 to TRBJ2-2, with 8 bases aligning to TRBD2. The receptor was derived from a woman between 45 and 65 years old in good health and CMV-seronegative. The CDR3 sequence is CASQDLEREPTGELFF. The CDR3 DNA reads TGTGCCAGCCAGGATCTAGAGCGGGAGCCCACCGGGGAGCTGTTTTTT.